A selection of T cell receptor beta chains follows, all from one sample in a study of shared clonotypes between healthy human individuals. Produced via immunoSEQ multiplex PCR; TCRdb's table is partial and in-frame only. This sample carries some 1,900,000 clones, approximately 94% of them seen once, and the ten largest clones take 1% to 1.5%. The specimen was naive CD8+ T cells sorted from blood. These receptors were collected from a man aged 18 to 29 in good health. The CDR3 runs from the conserved cysteine through the conserved F or W. D genes are given only for firm matches. The size of a clone is reported for some rows only, either as once, few or many, or as a class for expanded clones.

J gene,V gene,clone size,CDR3 length,D gene,CDR3 DNA,CDR3 protein
TRBJ1-1,TRBV6-6,NA,12,NA,TGTGCCAGCAGTCATAAGAACACTGAAGCTTTCTTT,CASSHKNTEAFF
TRBJ1-1,TRBV6-5,NA,13,NA,TGTGCCAGCAGTTTTCGGGCAAACGCTGAAGCTTTCTTT,CASSFRANAEAFF
TRBJ2-3,TRBV25-1,NA,15,NA,TGTGCCAGCAGCGATATAAAGGAAGTGATAGATACGCAGTATTTT,CASSDIKEVIDTQYF
TRBJ2-2,TRBV11-3,NA,19,NA,TGTGCCAGCAGCTCCCCGCCTGAGGGGAAAAACCAGAACACCGGGGAGCTGTTTTTT,CASSSPPEGKNQNTGELFF
TRBJ2-7,TRBV7-9,NA,16,NA,TGTGCCAGCAGCTTTAGTCCGGGGGCGGGCCCGGTCGGAAAGTACTTC,CASSFSPGAGPVGKYF
TRBJ2-1,TRBV19,NA,17,TRBD2,TGTGCCAGTAGTATTCCAATAGCGGGGGGAACGGATAATGAGCAGTTCTTC,CASSIPIAGGTDNEQFF
TRBJ1-1,TRBV4-1,NA,14,NA,TGCGCCAGCAGCCATGCAGGGTCGAACACTGAAGCTTTCTTT,CASSHAGSNTEAFF
TRBJ1-1,TRBV2,NA,17,NA,TGTGCCAGCAGCGTGGGACATGAGTCAGAAAGGGACACTGAAGCTTTCTTT,CASSVGHESERDTEAFF
TRBJ2-7,TRBV6-5,NA,13,NA,TGTGCCTGTGACGTGAGGGACTCCTACGAGCAGTACTTC,CACDVRDSYEQYF
TRBJ2-1,TRBV7-9,NA,15,TRBD1,TGTGCCAGCAGCTTAGTACAGGGGAAGGTCAATGAGCAGTTCTTC,CASSLVQGKVNEQFF
TRBJ1-5,TRBV27,once,14,NA,TGTGCCAGCAGTTACGGGGGCTCCAATCAGCCCCAGCATTTT,CASSYGGSNQPQHF
TRBJ2-2,TRBV6-5,NA,12,NA,TGTGCCAGCAACACGAACACCGGGGAGCTGTTTTTT,CASNTNTGELFF
TRBJ1-6,TRBV9,NA,16,TRBD1,TGTGCCAGCAGCGTAGCAGGGGGCGAAACAGGCTCACCCCTCCACTTT,CASSVAGGETGSPLHF
TRBJ2-7,TRBV11-3,NA,13,TRBD2,TGTGCCAGCAGCTTGAGCGGGAGAGACGAGCAGTACTTC,CASSLSGRDEQYF
TRBJ2-3,TRBV5-4,NA,19,NA,TGTGCCAGCAGCACCTCAGGGGCGGTTCTGATAGGGGGTTCAGATACGCAGTATTTT,CASSTSGAVLIGGSDTQYF
TRBJ1-2,TRBV4-1,NA,16,NA,TGCGCCAGCAGCCAAGATCCTGGGGCCAGCTACTATGGCTACACCTTC,CASSQDPGASYYGYTF
TRBJ1-4,TRBV6-4,NA,16,TRBD1,TGTGCCAGCATCCAGACAGGGTGTACGACTAATGAAAAACTGTTTTTT,CASIQTGCTTNEKLFF
TRBJ2-7,TRBV10-1,NA,13,NA,TGCGCCAGCAGTGAGTCCCTTCTTTACGAGCAGTACTTC,CASSESLLYEQYF
TRBJ2-1,TRBV9,NA,17,TRBD2,TGTGCCAGCAGCCCACGGGGAGCGGGGCCCTCCTACAATGAGCAGTTCTTC,CASSPRGAGPSYNEQFF
TRBJ2-7,TRBV28,NA,14,TRBD2,TGTGCCAGCAGTCTCCGGGGGGGGTCCTACGAGCAGTACTTC,CASSLRGGSYEQYF
TRBJ2-3,TRBV18,NA,15,NA,TGTGCCAGCTCACCCCCCGTGGGGGCCACAGATACGCAGTATTTT,CASSPPVGATDTQYF
TRBJ2-7,TRBV5-4,NA,16,TRBD2,TGTGCCAGCAGCTTGGACGGACTAGCGACCAACTACGAGCAGTACTTC,CASSLDGLATNYEQYF
TRBJ2-1,TRBV7-6,NA,14,TRBD1,TGTGCCAGCAGCTTAGACCGGACAGGGAATGAGCAGTTCTTC,CASSLDRTGNEQFF
TRBJ2-3,TRBV7-9,NA,15,TRBD2,TGTGCCAGCAGCTTATTGATTGCGGGAGCAGATACGCAGTATTTT,CASSLLIAGADTQYF
TRBJ2-7,TRBV4-1,once,16,TRBD1,TGCGCCAGCAGCCAAGTCTTCCAGGGGGCCTCCTACGAGCAGTACTTC,CASSQVFQGASYEQYF
TRBJ1-1,TRBV10-3,NA,17,NA,TGTGCCATCAGTGAGTCATGGGAGGGGGACGTGGACACTGAAGCTTTCTTT,CAISESWEGDVDTEAFF
TRBJ2-7,TRBV6-5,few,14,TRBD1,TGTGCCAGCAGCCTCAGGGGGCGAGACTACGAGCAGTACTTC,CASSLRGRDYEQYF
TRBJ2-7,TRBV7-6,NA,13,NA,TGTGCCAGCAGCCCGGGGCCCCACTACGAGCAGTACTTC,CASSPGPHYEQYF
TRBJ2-2,TRBV4-3,NA,16,NA,TGCGCCAGCAGCCAAGAAGGACATTGGGGCGCCGGGGAGCTGTTTTTT,CASSQEGHWGAGELFF
TRBJ2-6,TRBV5-6,NA,17,NA,TGTGCCAGCTTGGGGTGGGGGCCCTATTCTGGGGCCAACGTCCTGACTTTC,CASLGWGPYSGANVLTF
TRBJ1-1,TRBV6-5,NA,11,NA,TGTGCCAGTACAGCGAACACTGAAGCTTTCTTT,CASTANTEAFF
TRBJ1-1,TRBV5-6,NA,13,NA,TGTGCCAGCCGACCAACAGGGTACACTGAAGCTTTCTTT,CASRPTGYTEAFF
TRBJ2-7,TRBV28,NA,16,NA,TGTGCCAGCAGTTTACGTCAGGGTCCCCTATTGCGGGAGCAGTACTTC,CASSLRQGPLLREQYF
TRBJ2-5,TRBV7-9,NA,13,TRBD2,TGTGCCAGTATACTAGCGGGAGGGGAGACCCAGTACTTC,CASILAGGETQYF
TRBJ2-7,TRBV5-6,NA,14,NA,TGTGCCAGCAGCTTGGGTCTCCTCTCCTACGAGCAGTACTTC,CASSLGLLSYEQYF
TRBJ2-7,TRBV5-4,NA,13,NA,TGTGCCAGCAGTTCGACGGGACGCTACGAGCAGTACTTC,CASSSTGRYEQYF
TRBJ2-1,TRBV7-9,NA,15,NA,TGTGCCAGCAGCTTAGTGGGGGGTCGTTGGAATGAGCAGTTCTTC,CASSLVGGRWNEQFF
TRBJ2-1,TRBV7-9,NA,15,NA,TGTGCCAGCAGCAAATCTTCGAAGAACCCCAATGAGCAGTTCTTC,CASSKSSKNPNEQFF
TRBJ1-5,TRBV14,NA,16,NA,TGTGCCAGCAGCCAAGCGGGGCCAAGTTACAATCAGCCCCAGCATTTT,CASSQAGPSYNQPQHF
TRBJ1-6,TRBV11-2,NA,14,TRBD1,TGTGCCAGCGGTCCGGGACAGGGAGTTTCACCCCTCCACTTT,CASGPGQGVSPLHF
TRBJ1-2,TRBV5-6,NA,18,TRBD1,TGTGCCAGCAGCATAGCCGCCTATAGGACAGGATTAGGCTATGGCTACACCTTC,CASSIAAYRTGLGYGYTF
TRBJ1-6,TRBV5-4,NA,14,TRBD1,TGTGCCAGCAGCTACGGGACAGGTCATTCACCCCTCCACTTT,CASSYGTGHSPLHF
TRBJ2-2,TRBV2,NA,14,NA,TGTGCCAGCAGTGAAGGACTGTACACCGGGGAGCTGTTTTTT,CASSEGLYTGELFF
TRBJ2-2,TRBV7-8,once,17,NA,TGTGCCAGCAGCCTAGGGTCCGGGTTCGCGAACACCGGGGAGCTGTTTTTT,CASSLGSGFANTGELFF
TRBJ2-5,TRBV30,NA,16,TRBD1,TGTGCCTGGAGTTCCATAGGGACAGGGGAGAAGGAGACCCAGTACTTC,CAWSSIGTGEKETQYF
TRBJ2-1,TRBV5-6,NA,14,TRBD1,TGTGCCAGCAGTTCCGGGACAGGGCTAAATGAGCAGTTCTTC,CASSSGTGLNEQFF
TRBJ2-7,TRBV5-6,NA,13,NA,TGTGCCAGCAGCTTGGCTCGCAGGGACGAGCAGTACTTC,CASSLARRDEQYF
TRBJ2-3,TRBV29-1,NA,15,TRBD2,TGCAGCGTTGGACTAGCGGGGAGTAGCACAGATACGCAGTATTTT,CSVGLAGSSTDTQYF
TRBJ1-2,TRBV5-1,NA,15,TRBD1,TGCGCCAGCAGCTTGAGGACAGGGGGAAACTATGGCTACACCTTC,CASSLRTGGNYGYTF
TRBJ2-2,TRBV27,NA,16,TRBD2,TGTGCCAGCAGACCCCTAGCGGGGGTGACATTCGGGGAGCTGTTTTTT,CASRPLAGVTFGELFF
TRBJ1-1,TRBV27,NA,13,NA,TGTGCCAGCAGTTTCACTCGGGGCACTGAAGCTTTCTTT,CASSFTRGTEAFF